The present T cell receptor (beta chain) was sequenced within a study of breast tumors, draining lymph nodes, adjacent tissues (dated by TCRdb to 2016 to 2017). Regarding the study in general: The study compared TCR beta repertoires across tumor, adjacent nontumor tissue and axillary lymph nodes from breast cancer patients. In human breast cancer, the study set out to assess how tumor, surrounding tissue and draining lymph node repertoires relate to one another and whether T cells might be exchanged between them. Overall study outcomes, separate from this receptor: The data were considered consistent with the idea that most tumor T cells come from the lymph node and then expand in tumor tissue. The similarity between tumor and nontumor tissue repertoires was significantly greater in luminal-like breast cancer than in basal-like breast cancer. Tumors showed preferential V and J gene usage, and their T-cell repertoire diversity fell below that of lymph nodes yet above that of nontumor tissue. The conclusion that tumor T cells originate in lymph nodes was presented as consistent with a hypothesis rather than as directly demonstrated.

Counted from cysteine to phenylalanine, this CDR3 has 17 amino acids. The entry retains the CDR3 DNA only, 51 bases that are in frame from base 1. From a lookup of the germline V gene, CDR1 and CDR2 are MGHRA and YSYEKL. V loses 0 bases of germline sequence and J loses 6 bases, and the interval between the two ends is 15 bases. Sequencing used an Illumina HiSeq 2000. TCR beta chain libraries were generated by multiplex PCR amplification. The amplified TCR beta chain products were analyzed by high-throughput sequencing. TCRdb itself trimmed the public reads at Q25 with fastp, ran MiXCR and retained productive beta chains. Every distinct CDR3 protein forms one entry, paired with its most common genes and DNA. In this sample the table shows under 250,000 distinct CDR3 sequences, 32% of which occur a single time. Just over 1.4% of the sample rests with the top ten. This clonotype was detected many times. There is no known antigen for this receptor. No much larger clone is present one base from it, and per-base qualities are unavailable.

The lymph node samples were taken from the axillary draining lymph nodes of breast cancer patients. The V and J segments used are TRBV4-1 and TRBJ2-6, with the D gene uncertain. The clonotype comes from a female donor with breast cancer. Some clones in this sample may be carry-over from other donors' samples. Sequencing was performed on axillary lymph node tissue. Here the CDR3 is given as CASSQDFTPRLANVLTF. The DNA reads TGCGCCAGCAGCCAAGACTTCACCCCTAGGTTGGCCAACGTCCTGACTTTC.